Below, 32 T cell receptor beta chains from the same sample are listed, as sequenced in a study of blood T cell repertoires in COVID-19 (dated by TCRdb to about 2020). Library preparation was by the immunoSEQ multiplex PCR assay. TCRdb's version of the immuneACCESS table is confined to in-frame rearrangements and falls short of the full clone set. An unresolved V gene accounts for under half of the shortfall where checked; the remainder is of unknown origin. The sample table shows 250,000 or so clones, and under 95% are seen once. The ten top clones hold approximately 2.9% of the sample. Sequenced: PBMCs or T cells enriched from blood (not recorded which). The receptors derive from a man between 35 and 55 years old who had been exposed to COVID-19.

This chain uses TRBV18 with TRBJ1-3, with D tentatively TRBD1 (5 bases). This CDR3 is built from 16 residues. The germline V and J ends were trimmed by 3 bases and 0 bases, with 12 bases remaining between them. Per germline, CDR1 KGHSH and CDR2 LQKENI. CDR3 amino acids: CASSPTTGASGNTIYF. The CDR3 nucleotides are TGTGCCAGCTCACCTACCACAGGCGCCTCTGGAAACACCATATATTTT.

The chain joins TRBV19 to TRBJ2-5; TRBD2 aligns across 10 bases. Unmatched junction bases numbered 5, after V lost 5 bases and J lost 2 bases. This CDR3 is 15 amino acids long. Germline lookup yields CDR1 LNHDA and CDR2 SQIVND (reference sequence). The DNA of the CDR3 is TGTGCCAGTAGTCTGTGGACTAGCGGACAAGAGACCCAGTACTTC. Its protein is CASSLWTSGQETQYF.

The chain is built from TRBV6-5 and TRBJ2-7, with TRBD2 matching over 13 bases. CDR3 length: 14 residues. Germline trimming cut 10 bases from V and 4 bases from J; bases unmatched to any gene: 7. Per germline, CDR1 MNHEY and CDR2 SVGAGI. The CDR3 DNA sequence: TGTGCCACTAAGGGGACTAGCGGGATTTACGAGCAGTACTTC. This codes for CATKGTSGIYEQYF.

The CDR3 reads CASSFGSALSTDTQYF. CDR3 DNA: TGCGCCAGCAGCTTTGGTAGCGCCTTAAGCACAGATACGCAGTATTTT. The chain employs TRBV5-1 and TRBJ2-3; tentative D call: TRBD2 (5 bases). This CDR3 region has 16 residues. Trimming removed 2 bases at V and 0 bases at J, with 13 bases between. Per the germline V gene, CDR1 is SGHRS and CDR2 is YFSETQ. The variable domain in full, with the rest retrieved from reference TRBV5-1 and TRBJ2-3, is KAGVTQTPRYLIKTRGQQVTLSCSPISGHRSVSWYQQTPGQGLQFLFEYFSETQRNKGNFPGRFSGRQFSNSRSEMNVSTLELGDSALYLCASSFGSALSTDTQYFGPGTRLTVL.

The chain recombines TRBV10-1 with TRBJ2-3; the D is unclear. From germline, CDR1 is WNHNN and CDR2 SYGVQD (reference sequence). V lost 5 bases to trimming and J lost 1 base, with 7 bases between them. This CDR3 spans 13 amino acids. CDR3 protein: CASSKGGTDTQYF. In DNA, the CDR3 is TGCGCCAGCAGTAAAGGAGGCACAGATACGCAGTATTTT.

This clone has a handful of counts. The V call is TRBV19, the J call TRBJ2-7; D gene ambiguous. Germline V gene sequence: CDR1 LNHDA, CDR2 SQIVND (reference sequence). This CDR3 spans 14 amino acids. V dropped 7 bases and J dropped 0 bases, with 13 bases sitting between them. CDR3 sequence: CASNDLGFSYEQYF. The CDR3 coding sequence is TGTGCCAGTAACGATCTAGGCTTCTCCTACGAGCAGTACTTC.

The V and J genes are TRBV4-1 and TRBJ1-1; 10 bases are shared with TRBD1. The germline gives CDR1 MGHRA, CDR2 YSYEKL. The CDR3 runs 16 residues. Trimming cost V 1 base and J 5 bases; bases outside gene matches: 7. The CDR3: CASSQVQGQGFTEAFF. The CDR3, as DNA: TGCGCCAGCAGCCAAGTCCAGGGACAGGGGTTTACTGAAGCTTTCTTT.

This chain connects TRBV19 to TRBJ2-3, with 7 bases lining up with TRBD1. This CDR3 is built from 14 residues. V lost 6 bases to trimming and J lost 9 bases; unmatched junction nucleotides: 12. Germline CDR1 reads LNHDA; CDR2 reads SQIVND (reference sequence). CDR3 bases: TGTGCCAGTAGGGAGACAGGGTCCGTCTGGACGCAGTATTTT. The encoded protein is CASRETGSVWTQYF.

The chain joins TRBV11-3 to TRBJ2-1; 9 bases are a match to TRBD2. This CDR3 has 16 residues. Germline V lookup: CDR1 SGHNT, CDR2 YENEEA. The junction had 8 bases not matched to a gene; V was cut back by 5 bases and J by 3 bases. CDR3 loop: CASSPREGADYNEQFF. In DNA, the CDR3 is TGTGCCAGCAGCCCGCGGGAGGGGGCCGACTACAATGAGCAGTTCTTC.

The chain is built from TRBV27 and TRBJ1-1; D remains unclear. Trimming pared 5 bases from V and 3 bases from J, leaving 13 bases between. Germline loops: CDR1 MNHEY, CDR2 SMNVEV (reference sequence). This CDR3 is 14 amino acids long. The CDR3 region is CASSREAGDTEAFF. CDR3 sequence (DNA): TGTGCCAGCAGTCGGGAGGCGGGTGACACTGAAGCTTTCTTT.

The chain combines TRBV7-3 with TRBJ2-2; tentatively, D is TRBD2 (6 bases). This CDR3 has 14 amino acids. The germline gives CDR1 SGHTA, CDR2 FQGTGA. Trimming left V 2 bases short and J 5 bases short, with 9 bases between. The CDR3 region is CASSLRRETGELFF. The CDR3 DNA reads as TGTGCCAGCAGCTTACGACGGGAGACCGGGGAGCTGTTTTTT. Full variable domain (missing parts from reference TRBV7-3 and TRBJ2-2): GAGVSQTPSNKVTEKGKYVELRCDPISGHTALYWYRQSLGQGPEFLIYFQGTGAADDSGLPNDRFFAVRPEGSVSTLKIQRTERGDSAVYLCASSLRRETGELFFGEGSRLTVL.

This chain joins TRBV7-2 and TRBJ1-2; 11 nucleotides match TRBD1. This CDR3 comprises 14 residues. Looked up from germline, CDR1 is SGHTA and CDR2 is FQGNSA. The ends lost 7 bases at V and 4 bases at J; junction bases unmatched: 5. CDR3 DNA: TGTGCCAGCACCCCGGACAGGGGGCCCTATGGCTACACCTTC. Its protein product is CASTPDRGPYGYTF.

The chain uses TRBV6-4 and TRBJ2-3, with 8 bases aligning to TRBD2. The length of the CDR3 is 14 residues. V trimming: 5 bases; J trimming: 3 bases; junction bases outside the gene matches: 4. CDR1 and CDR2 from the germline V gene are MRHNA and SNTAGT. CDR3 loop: CASSPSGSTDTQYF. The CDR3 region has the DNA TGTGCCAGCAGTCCCAGCGGGAGTACAGATACGCAGTATTTT.

Here the CDR3 reads CASNRRPDTQYF. The CDR3, as DNA: TGTGCCAGCAATCGGCGGCCAGATACGCAGTATTTT. The chain couples TRBV12-3 or TRBV12-4 to TRBJ2-3; no clear D gene. This CDR3 spans 12 amino acids. The ends were cut back, 7 bases at V and 4 bases at J, with 9 bases in the middle.

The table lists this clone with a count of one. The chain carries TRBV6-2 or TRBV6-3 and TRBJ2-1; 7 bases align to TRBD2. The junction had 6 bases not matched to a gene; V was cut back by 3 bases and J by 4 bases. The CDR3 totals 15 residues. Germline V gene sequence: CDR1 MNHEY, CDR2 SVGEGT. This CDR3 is CASSYPSGKYNEQFF. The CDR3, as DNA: TGTGCCAGCAGTTATCCCAGCGGGAAATACAATGAGCAGTTCTTC.

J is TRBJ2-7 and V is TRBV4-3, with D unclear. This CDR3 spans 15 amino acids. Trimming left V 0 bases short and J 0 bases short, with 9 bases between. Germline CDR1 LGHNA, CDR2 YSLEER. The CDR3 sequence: CASSQEVPSSYEQYF. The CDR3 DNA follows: TGCGCCAGCAGCCAAGAAGTTCCGAGCTCCTACGAGCAGTACTTC.

CDR3: CASSEEGQGGGYTF. DNA for the CDR3: TGTGCCAGCAGTGAAGAAGGACAGGGAGGAGGCTACACCTTC. The chain uses TRBV6-1 and TRBJ1-2; 8 nucleotides agree with TRBD1. The ends lost 1 base at V and 8 bases at J; junction bases unmatched: 6. Germline V gives CDR1 MNHNS, CDR2 SASEGT. The CDR3 consists of 14 residues.

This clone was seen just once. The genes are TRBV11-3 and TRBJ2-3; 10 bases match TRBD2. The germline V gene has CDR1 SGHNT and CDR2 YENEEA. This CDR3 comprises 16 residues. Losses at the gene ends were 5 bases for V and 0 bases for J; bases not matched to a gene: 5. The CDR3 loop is CASSPGLAPSTDTQYF. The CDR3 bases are TGTGCCAGCAGCCCGGGACTAGCGCCCAGCACAGATACGCAGTATTTT.

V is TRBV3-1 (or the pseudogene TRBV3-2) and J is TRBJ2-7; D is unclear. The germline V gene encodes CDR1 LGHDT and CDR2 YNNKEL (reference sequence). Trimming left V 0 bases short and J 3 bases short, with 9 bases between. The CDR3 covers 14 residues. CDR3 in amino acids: CASSQDLVSYEQYF. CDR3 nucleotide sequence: TGTGCCAGCAGCCAAGATCTGGTTAGCTACGAGCAGTACTTC.

Here the CDR3 reads CASSQVAYGSPLHF. CDR3 nucleotide sequence: TGCGCCAGCAGCCAAGTCGCCTACGGTTCACCCCTCCACTTT. The rearrangement uses TRBV4-1 and TRBJ1-6; D is undetermined. There are 14 residues in the CDR3. V lost 1 base and J 9 bases, leaving 10 bases between the germline ends. Germline loops: CDR1 MGHRA, CDR2 YSYEKL.

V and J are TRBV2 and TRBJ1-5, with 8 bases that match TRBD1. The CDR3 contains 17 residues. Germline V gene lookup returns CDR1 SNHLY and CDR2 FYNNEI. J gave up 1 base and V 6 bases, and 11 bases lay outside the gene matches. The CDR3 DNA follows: TGTGCCAGCAGCGGAGGACAGGGTCTTGGGAGCAATCAGCCCCAGCATTTT. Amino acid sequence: CASSGGQGLGSNQPQHF. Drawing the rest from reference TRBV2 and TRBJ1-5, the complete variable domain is EPEVTQTPSHQVTQMGQEVILRCVPISNHLYFYWYRQILGQKVEFLVSFYNNEISEKSEIFDDQFSVERPDGSNFTLKIRSTKLEDSAMYFCASSGGQGLGSNQPQHFGDGTRLSIL.

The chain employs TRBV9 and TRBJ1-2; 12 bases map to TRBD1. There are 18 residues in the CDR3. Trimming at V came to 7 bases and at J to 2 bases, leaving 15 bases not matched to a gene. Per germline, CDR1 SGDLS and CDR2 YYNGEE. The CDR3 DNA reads TGTGCCAGCTCCCGTGAAATGGGACAGGGGGCACTCAACTATGGCTACACCTTC. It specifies CASSREMGQGALNYGYTF.

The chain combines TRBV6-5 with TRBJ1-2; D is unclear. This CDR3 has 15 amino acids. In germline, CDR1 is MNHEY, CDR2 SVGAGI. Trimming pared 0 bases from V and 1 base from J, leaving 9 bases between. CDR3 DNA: TGTGCCAGCAGTTACTCGCGGAAGAGTAACTATGGCTACACCTTC. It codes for CASSYSRKSNYGYTF.

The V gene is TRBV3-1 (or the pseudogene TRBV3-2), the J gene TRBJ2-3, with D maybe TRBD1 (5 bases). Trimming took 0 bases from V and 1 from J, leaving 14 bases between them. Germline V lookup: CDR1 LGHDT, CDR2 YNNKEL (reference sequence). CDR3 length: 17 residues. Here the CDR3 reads CASSQDVQGWGTDTQYF. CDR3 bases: TGTGCCAGCAGCCAAGATGTTCAGGGTTGGGGCACAGATACGCAGTATTTT.

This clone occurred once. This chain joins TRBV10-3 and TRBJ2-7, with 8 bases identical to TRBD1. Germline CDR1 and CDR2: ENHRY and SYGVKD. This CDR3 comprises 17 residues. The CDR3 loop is CAVRATGVSDGGDEQYF. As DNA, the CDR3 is TGTGCTGTTAGGGCGACAGGGGTTTCGGATGGCGGGGACGAGCAGTACTTC.

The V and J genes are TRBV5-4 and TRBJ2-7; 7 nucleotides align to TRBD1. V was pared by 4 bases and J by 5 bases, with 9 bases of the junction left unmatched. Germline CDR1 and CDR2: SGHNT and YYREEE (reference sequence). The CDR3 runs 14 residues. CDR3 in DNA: TGTGCCAGCAGCGCCCCGGGACAGATGGACGAGCAGTACTTC. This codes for CASSAPGQMDEQYF. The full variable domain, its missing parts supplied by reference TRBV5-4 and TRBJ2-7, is ETGVTQSPTHLIKTRGQQVTLRCSSQSGHNTVSWYQQALGQGPQFIFQYYREEENGRGNFPPRFSGLQFPNYSSELNVNALELDDSALYLCASSAPGQMDEQYFGPGTRLTVT.

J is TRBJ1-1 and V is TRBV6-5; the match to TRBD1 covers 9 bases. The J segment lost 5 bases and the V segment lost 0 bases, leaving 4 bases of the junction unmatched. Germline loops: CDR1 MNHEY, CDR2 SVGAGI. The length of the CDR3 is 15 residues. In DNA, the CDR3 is TGTGCCAGCAGTTACTCTTACAGGGGGCAGACTGAAGCTTTCTTT. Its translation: CASSYSYRGQTEAFF.

Written as DNA, the CDR3 is TGTGCCAGCTCACCACCGACAGCTGAAGCTTTCTTT. It translates to CASSPPTAEAFF. The J gene is TRBJ1-1, the V gene TRBV18; possible D gene TRBD1, 5 bases. V lost 0 bases to trimming and J lost 6 bases, with 5 bases between them. Germline CDR1 is KGHSH and CDR2 is LQKENI. The CDR3 is made up of 12 amino acids.

Written as DNA, the CDR3 is TGTGCCAGCAGCGTCCGGGACAGCTCTGGAAACACCATATATTTT. Residues: CASSVRDSSGNTIYF. This chain connects TRBV9 to TRBJ1-3; 7 bases are shared with TRBD1. Trimming at V came to 2 bases and at J to 0 bases, leaving 2 bases not matched to a gene. The CDR3 loop spans 15 amino acids. Per germline, CDR1 SGDLS and CDR2 YYNGEE.

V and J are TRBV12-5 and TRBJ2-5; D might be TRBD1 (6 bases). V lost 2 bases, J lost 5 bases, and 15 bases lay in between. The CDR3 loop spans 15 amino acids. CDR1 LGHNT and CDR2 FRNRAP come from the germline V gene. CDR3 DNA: TGTGCTAGTGGTTTGTTAACAGGGTTCCGGGAGACCCAGTACTTC. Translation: CASGLLTGFRETQYF.

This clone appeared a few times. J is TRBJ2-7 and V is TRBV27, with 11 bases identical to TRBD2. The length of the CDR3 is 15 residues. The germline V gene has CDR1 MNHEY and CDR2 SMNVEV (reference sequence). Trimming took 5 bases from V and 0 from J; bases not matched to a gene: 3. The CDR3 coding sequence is TGTGCCAGCAGTCCGGGACTAGCGGTCTCCTACGAGCAGTACTTC. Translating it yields CASSPGLAVSYEQYF.

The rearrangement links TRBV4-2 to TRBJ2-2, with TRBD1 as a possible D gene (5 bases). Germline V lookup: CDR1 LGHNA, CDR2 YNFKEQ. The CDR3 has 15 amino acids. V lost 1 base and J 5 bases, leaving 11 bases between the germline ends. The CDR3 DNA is TGTGCCAGCAGCCAAGGTCTGGGGCAAACCGGGGAGCTGTTTTTT. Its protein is CASSQGLGQTGELFF.